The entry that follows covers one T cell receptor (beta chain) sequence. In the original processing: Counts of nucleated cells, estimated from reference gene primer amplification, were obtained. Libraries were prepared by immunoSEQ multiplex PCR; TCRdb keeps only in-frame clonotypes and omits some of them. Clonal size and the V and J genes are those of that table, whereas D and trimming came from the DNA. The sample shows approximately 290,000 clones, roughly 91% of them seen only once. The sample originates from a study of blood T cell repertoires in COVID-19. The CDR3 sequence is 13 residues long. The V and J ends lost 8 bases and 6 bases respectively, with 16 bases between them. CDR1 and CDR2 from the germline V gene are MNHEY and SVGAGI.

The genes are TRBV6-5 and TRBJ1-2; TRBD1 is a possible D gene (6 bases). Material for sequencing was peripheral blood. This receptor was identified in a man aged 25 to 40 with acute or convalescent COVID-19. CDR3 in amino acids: CASGTRTANGYTF. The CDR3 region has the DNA TGTGCCAGCGGAACTCGGACAGCGAATGGCTACACCTTC.